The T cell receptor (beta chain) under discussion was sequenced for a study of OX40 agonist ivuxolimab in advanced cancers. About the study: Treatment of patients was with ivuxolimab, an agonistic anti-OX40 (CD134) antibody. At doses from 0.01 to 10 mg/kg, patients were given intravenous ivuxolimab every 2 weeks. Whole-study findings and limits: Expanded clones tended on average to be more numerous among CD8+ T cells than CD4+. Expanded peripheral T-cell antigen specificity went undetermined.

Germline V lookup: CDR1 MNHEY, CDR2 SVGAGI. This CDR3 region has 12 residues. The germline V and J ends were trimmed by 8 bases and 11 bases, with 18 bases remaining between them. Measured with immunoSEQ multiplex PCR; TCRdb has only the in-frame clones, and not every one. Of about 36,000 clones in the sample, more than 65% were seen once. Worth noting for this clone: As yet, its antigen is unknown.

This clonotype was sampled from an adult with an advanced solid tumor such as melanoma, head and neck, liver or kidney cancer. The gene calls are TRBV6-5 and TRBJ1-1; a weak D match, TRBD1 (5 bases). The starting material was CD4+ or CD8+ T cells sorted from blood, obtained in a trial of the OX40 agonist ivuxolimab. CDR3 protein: CASGDTGRDAFF. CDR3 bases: TGTGCCAGCGGAGATACAGGTCGGGATGCTTTCTTT.